The sample holds a few counts of the clone carrying this T cell receptor (beta chain). A NOSPECS grade of at least 4, a Clinical Activity Score of at least 3 and duration under 3 months were recorded in ophthalmopathy patients. This specimen comes from a study of T cells in Graves' hyperthyroidism and ophthalmopathy. Trimming removed 0 bases from V and 6 bases from J, with 14 bases in between. Germline V lookup: CDR1 LNHNV, CDR2 YYDKDF (reference sequence). The CDR3 length is 15 residues. Researchers amplified the TCR beta CDR3 regions from RNA transcripts. The HTBI primer set drove a first-round RT-PCR of the TCR CDR3. TCRdb reprocessed the multiplex PCR reads via MiXCR and lists one record per CDR3 protein. The sample yields approximately 300,000 distinct CDR3 sequences, roughly 19% seen once.

This TCR derives from a man over 45 with Graves' ophthalmopathy. Sequencing input: blood. This chain links TRBV15 with TRBJ1-2; D is ambiguous. This CDR3 reads CATSRDRLAEHGYTF. CDR3 nucleotide sequence: TGTGCCACCAGCAGAGATAGGTTGGCGGAGCATGGCTACACCTTC.